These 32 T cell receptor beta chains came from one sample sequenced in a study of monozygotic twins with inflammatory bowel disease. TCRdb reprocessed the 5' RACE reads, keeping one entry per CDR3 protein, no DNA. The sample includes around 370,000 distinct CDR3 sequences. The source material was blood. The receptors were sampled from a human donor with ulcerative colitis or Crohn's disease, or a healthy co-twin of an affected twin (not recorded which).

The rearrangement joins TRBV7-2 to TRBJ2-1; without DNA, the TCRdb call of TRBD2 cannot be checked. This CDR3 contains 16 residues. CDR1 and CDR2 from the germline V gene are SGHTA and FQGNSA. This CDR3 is CASSSYSGGLFNEQFF.

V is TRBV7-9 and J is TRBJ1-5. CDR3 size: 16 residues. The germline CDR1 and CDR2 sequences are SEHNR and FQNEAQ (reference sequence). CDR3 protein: CASSLWVGRGNQPQHF.

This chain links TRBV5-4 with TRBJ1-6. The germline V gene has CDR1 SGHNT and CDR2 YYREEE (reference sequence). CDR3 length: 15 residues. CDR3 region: CASSWVGSYNSPLHF.

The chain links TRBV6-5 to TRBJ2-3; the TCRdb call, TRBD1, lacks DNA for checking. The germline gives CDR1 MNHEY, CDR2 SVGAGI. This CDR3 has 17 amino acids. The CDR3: CASSYRRPQGAGDTQYF.

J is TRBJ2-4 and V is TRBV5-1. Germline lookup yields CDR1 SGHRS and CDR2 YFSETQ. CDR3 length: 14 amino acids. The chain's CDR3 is CASSLSIAKNIQYF.

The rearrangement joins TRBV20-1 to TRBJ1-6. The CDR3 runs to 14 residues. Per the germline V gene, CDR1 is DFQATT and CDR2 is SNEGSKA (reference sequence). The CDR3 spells CSAQDGPYNSPLHF.

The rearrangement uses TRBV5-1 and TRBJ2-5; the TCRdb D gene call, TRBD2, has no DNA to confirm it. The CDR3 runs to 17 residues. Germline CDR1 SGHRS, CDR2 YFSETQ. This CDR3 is CASSLEAALAGLETQYF.

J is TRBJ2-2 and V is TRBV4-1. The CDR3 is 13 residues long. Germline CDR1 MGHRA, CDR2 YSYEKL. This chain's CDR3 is CASSHVETGELFF.

CDR3 sequence: CASSQQGSDNEQFF. The gene calls are TRBV5-1 and TRBJ2-1; as DNA is missing, the TRBD1 call by TCRdb cannot be tested. The CDR3 consists of 14 residues. Germline CDR1 and CDR2: SGHRS and YFSETQ.

CDR3 protein: CASSWTGSNYGYTF. The chain links TRBV5-1 to TRBJ1-2; TCRdb lists TRBD1, though no DNA is available to test this call. The CDR3 length is 14 residues. Germline CDR1 is SGHRS and CDR2 is YFSETQ.

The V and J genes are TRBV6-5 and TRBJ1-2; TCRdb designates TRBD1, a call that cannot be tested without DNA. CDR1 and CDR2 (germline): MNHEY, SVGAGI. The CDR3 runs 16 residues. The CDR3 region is CASSSKAGGTNYGYTF.

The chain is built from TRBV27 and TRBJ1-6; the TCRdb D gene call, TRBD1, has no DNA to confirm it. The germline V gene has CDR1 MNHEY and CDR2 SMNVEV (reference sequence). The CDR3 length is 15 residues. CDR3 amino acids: CASRALDRGLSPLHF.

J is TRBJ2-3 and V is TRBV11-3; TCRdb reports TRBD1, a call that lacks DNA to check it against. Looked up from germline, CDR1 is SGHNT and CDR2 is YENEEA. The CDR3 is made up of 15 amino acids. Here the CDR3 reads CASSSGTGYTDTQYF.

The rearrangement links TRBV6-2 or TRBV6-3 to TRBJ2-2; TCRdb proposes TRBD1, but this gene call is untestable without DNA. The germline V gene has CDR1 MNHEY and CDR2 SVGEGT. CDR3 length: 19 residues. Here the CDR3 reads CASSYDYRGGHLDTGELFF.

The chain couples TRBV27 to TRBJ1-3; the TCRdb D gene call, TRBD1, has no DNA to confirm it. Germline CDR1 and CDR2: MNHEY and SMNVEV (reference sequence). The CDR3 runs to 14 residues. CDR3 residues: CASSLSGGAGTIYF.

The CDR3 region is CASSKQGGDGYTF. The chain joins TRBV7-3 to TRBJ1-2. CDR1 SGHTA and CDR2 FQGTGA come from the germline V gene. The CDR3 is 13 amino acids.

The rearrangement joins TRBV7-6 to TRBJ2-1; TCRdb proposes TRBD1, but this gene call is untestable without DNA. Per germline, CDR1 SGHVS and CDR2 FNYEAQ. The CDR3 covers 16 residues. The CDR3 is CASSPLTGRAHNEQFF.

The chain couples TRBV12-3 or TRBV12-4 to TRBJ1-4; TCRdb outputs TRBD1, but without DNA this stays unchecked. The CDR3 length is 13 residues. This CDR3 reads CASSIGHGEKLFF.

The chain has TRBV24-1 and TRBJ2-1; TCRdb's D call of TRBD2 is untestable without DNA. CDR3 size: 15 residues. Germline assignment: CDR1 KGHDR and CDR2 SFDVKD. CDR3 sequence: CATETSGGNHNEQFF.

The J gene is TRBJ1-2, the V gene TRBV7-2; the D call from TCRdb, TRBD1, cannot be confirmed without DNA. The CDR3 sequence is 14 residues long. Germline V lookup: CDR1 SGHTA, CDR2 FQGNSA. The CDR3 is CASSLYEGAGGYTF. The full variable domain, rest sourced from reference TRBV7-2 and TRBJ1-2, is GAGVSQSPSNKVTEKGKDVELRCDPISGHTALYWYRQSLGQGLEFLIYFQGNSAPDKSGLPSDRFSAERTGGSVSTLTIQRTQQEDSAVYLCASSLYEGAGGYTFGSGTRLTVV.

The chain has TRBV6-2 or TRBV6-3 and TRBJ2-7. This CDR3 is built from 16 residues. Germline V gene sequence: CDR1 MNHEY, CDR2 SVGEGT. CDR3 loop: CASSYSRPTYSYEHYF.

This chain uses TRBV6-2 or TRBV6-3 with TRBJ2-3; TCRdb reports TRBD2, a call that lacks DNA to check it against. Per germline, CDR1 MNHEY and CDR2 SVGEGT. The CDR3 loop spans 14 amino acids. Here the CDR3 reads CASSRDFRTDTQYF.

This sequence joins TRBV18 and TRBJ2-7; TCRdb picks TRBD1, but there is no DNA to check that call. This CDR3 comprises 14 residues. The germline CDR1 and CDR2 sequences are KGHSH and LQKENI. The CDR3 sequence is CASSPNTPPGEQYF.

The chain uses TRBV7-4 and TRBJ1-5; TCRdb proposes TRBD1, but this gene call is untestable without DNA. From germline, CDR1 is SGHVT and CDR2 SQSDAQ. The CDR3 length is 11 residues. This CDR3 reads CASSPPCNQHF.

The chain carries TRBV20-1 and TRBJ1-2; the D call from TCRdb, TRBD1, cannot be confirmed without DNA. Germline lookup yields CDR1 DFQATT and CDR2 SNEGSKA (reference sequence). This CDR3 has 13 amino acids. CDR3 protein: CSASGQGRYGYTF.

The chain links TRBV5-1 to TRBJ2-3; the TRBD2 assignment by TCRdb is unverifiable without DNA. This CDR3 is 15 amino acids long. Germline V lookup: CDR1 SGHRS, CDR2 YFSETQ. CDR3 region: CASAGGGRLPDTQYF.

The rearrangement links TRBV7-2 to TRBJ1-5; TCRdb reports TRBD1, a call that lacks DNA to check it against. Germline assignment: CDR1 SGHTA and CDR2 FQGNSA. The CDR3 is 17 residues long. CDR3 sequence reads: CASSEQGTSYSNQPQHF.

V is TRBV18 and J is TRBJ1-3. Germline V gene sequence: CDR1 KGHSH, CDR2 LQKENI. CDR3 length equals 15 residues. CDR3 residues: CASSPSGSSGNTIYF.

CDR3 region: CASSPYPPSALGYTF. V is TRBV12-3 or TRBV12-4 and J is TRBJ1-2; the TCRdb D gene call, TRBD1, has no DNA to confirm it. The CDR3 totals 15 residues.

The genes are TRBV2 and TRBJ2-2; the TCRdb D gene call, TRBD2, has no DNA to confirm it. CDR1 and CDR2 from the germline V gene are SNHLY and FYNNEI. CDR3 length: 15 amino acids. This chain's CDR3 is CASSEVSGPTGELFF.

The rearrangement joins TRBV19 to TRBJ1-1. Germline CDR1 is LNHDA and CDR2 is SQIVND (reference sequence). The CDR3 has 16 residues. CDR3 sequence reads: CASSPRLDTMNTEAFF. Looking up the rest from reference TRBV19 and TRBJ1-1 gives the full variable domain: DGGITQSPKYLFRKEGQNVTLSCEQNLNHDAMYWYRQDPGQGLRLIYYSQIVNDFQKGDIAEGYSVSREKKESFPLTVTSAQKNPTAFYLCASSPRLDTMNTEAFFGQGTRLTVV.

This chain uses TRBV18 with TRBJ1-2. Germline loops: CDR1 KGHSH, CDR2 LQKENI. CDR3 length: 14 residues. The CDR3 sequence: CASSPPGGGDGYTF. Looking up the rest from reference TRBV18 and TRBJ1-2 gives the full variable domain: NAGVMQNPRHLVRRRGQEARLRCSPMKGHSHVYWYRQLPEEGLKFMVYLQKENIIDESGMPKERFSAEFPKEGPSILRIQQVVRGDSAAYFCASSPPGGGDGYTFGSGTRLTVV.